The T cell receptor beta chain under discussion was sequenced for a study of T-cell memory formation after mild COVID-19 (dated by TCRdb to 2020 to 2022). In terms of the full investigation: TCR sequence clusters from the two donors were found to be largely donor specific. The cohort was made up of two young adult volunteers, one female and one male, who were previously healthy. Longitudinal TCRalpha and TCRbeta repertoire sequencing tracked T-cell clones expanding and contracting after mild COVID-19 in a couple of donors. Overall study results and their limits: The study covered only a couple of mild cases, and larger cohorts including severe cases with pre-infection samples were considered necessary. The detection of some responding clones in pre-infection memory suggests that pre-existing cross-reactive memory T cells joined the SARS-CoV-2 response. From day 15 to 85, contracting clones showed balanced CD4/CD8 phenotypes, whereas a second wave of clones that expanded from day 15 to 37 leaned towards CD4+. Contracting CD4+ clones appeared mostly in the CM and EM memory subsets, whereas CD8+ clones were enriched in EMRA. SARS-CoV-2 specificity was not confirmed for the second-wave clones peaking on day 37.

This clonotype turned up a few times. This clone's antigen is unknown. Per-base quality was not reported, and no clone a single base away is much larger than it. The run used an Illumina NovaSeq 6000. TCRalpha and TCRbeta cDNA libraries were constructed by 5'RACE with constant-segment primers, with sample barcodes and unique molecular identifiers being introduced. RNA was extracted from every sample with Trizol reagent. Libraries were amplified in two PCR steps, with a second sample barcode and Illumina TruSeq adapters added in the second step. The libraries were sequenced on an Illumina NovaSeq using 2 x 150 bp paired-end reads. The published analysis was carried out like this. The reads were demultiplexed and collapsed into UMI-guided consensus sequences using migec v1.2.7. Using mixcr v2.1.11, the UMI consensuses were aligned to TRA and TRB V and J templates and assembled into clonotypes. Clonotypes were classified as expanded or contracted when called significant by both edgeR and NoisET, with noise models trained on biological replicates. For edgeR calls, the thresholds were a false discovery rate-adjusted p below 0.01 and a log2 fold-change of 1. As an exploratory analysis of dynamics, max-normalized trajectories of the 1000 most abundant clonotypes were examined by PCA with hierarchical clustering. Each responding clone was given a CD4 or CD8 phenotype based on the CD4+ and CD8+ repertoires, which had been sequenced separately. TCRdb cleaned the public reads at Q25 with fastp, built clones with MiXCR and kept in-frame beta chains. Rows with a matching CDR3 protein are joined into one entry that keeps the most common DNA and genes. In this record, the V and J calls reflect TCRdb's handling and not the investigators' own analysis. Across this sample there are 200,000 to 300,000 distinct CDR3 sequences, with around 17% seen only once. The ten largest clones add up to 20% to 25% of the sample.

PBMCs were isolated by Ficoll-Paque density gradient centrifugation. The receptor was isolated from a young man who had mild COVID-19 (a few samples of this study predate the infection). The sample titles of this study are shuffled in the database, so cell type and time point are left out; the donor was told from shared clones. Sequencing was performed on PBMCs or a T cell subset sorted from them (not recorded which).

The CDR3 reads as follows: CASSQAPAVTNYGYTF. The DNA is TGCGCCAGCAGCCAAGCACCGGCAGTGACTAACTATGGCTACACCTTC. The rearranged segments are TRBV4-3 and TRBJ1-2, with the D gene call left open. The CDR3 sequence holds 16 residues, the cysteine and phenylalanine included. Of the read, only the CDR3 DNA is kept; its 48 bases are in frame from base 1. Based on the germline V gene, the CDR1 and CDR2 sequences are LGHNA and YSLEER. Cut back by 1 base and 0 bases, the V and J ends lie 12 bases apart.